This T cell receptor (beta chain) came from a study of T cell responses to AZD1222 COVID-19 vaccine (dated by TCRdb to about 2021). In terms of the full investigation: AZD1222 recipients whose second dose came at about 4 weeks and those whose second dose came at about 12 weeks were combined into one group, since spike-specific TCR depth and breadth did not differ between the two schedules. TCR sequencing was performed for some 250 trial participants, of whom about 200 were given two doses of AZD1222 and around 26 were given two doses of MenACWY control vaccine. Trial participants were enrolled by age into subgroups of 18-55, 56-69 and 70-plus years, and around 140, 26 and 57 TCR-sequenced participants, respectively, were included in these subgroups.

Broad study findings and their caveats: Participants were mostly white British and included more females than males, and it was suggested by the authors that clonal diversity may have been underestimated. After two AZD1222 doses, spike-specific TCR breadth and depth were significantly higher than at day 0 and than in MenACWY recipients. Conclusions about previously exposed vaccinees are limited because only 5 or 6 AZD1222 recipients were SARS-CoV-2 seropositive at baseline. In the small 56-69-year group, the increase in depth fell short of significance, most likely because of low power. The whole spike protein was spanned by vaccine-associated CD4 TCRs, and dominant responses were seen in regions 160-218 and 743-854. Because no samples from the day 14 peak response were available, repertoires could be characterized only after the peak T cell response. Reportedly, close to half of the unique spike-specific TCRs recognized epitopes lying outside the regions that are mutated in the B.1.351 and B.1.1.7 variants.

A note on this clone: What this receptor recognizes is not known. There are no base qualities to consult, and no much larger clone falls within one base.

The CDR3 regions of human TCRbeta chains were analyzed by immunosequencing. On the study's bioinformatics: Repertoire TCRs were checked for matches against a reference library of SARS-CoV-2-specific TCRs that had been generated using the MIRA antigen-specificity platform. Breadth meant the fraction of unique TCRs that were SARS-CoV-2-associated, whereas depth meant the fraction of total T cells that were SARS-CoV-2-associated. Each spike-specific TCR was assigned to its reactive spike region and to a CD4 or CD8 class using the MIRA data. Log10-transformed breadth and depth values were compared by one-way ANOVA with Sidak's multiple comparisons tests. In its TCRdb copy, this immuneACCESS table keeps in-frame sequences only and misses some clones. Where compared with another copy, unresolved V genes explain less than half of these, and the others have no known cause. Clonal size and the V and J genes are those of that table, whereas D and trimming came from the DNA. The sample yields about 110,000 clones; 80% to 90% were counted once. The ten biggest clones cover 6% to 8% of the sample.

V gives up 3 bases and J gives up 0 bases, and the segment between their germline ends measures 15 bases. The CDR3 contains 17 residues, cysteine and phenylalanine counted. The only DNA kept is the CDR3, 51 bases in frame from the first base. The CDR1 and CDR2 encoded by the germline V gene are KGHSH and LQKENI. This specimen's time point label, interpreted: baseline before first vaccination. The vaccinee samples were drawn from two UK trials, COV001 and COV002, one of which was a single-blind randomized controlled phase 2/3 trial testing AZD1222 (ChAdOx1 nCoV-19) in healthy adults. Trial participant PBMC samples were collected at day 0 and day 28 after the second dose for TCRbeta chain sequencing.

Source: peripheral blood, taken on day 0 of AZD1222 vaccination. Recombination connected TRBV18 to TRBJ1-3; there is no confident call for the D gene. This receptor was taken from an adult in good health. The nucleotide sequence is TGTGCCAGCTCACCCCGGGGTCCATTGGGCTCTGGAAACACCATATATTTT. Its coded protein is CASSPRGPLGSGNTIYF.